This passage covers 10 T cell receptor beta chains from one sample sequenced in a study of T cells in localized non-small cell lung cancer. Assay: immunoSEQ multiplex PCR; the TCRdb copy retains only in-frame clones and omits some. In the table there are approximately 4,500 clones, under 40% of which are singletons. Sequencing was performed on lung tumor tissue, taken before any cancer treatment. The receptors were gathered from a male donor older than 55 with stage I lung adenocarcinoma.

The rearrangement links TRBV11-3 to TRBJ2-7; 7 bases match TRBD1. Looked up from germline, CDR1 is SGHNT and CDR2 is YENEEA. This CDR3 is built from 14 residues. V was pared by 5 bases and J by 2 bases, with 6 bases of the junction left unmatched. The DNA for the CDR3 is TGTGCCAGCAGCCAGGGGGACGTCACCTACGAGCAGTACTTC. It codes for CASSQGDVTYEQYF.

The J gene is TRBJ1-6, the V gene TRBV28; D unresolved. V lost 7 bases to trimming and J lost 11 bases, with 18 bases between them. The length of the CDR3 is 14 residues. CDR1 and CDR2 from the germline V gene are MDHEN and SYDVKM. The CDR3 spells CASNPRRGGAPLHF. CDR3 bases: TGTGCCAGCAACCCTAGACGGGGTGGAGCACCCCTCCACTTT.

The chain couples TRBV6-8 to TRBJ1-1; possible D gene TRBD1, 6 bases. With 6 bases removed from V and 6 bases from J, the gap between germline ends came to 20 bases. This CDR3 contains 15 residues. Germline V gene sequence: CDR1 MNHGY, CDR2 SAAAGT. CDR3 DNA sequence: TGTGCCAGCAGGCCAGGGGCCGGGGGCTCGGCTGAAGCTTTCTTT. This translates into CASRPGAGGSAEAFF.

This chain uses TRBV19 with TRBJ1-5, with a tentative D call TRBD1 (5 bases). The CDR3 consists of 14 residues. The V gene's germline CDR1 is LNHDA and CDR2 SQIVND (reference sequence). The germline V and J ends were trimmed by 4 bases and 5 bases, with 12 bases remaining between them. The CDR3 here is CASSTQGVDQPQHF. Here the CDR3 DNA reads TGTGCCAGTAGTACCCAGGGTGTGGATCAGCCCCAGCATTTT.

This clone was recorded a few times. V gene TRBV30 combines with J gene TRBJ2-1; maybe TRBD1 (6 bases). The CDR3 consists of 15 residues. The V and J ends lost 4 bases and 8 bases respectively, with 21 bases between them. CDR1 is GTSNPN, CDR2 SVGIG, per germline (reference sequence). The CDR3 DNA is TGTGCCTGGAATCCTGGAATTCTAGCAGGGGATGAGCAGTTCTTC. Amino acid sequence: CAWNPGILAGDEQFF.

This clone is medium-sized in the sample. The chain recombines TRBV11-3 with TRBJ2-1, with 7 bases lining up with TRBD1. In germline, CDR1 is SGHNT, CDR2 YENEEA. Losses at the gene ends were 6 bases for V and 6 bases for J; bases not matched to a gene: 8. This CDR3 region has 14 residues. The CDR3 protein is CASSLAPGGNEQFF. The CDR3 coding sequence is TGTGCCAGCAGTCTCGCGCCAGGGGGCAATGAGCAGTTCTTC.

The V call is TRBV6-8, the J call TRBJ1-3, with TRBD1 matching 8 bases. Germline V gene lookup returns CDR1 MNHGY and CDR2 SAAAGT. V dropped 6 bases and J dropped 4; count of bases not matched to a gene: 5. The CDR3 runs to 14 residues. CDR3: CASRTGTGGNTIYF. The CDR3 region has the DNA TGTGCCAGCAGAACTGGGACAGGCGGAAACACCATATATTTT.

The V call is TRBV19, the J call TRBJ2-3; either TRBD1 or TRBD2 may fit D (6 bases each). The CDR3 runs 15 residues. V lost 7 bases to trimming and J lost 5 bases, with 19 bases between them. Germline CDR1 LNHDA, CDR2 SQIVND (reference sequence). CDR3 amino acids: CASTRGARKEDTQYF. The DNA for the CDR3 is TGTGCCAGTACTAGGGGGGCCCGCAAGGAAGATACGCAGTATTTT.

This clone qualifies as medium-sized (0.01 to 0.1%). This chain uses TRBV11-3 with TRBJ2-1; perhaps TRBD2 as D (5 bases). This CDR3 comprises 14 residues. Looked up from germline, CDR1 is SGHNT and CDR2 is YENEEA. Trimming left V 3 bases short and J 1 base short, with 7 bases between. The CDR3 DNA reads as TGTGCCAGCAGCTTGGTAGCGTCCTACAATGAGCAGTTCTTC. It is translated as CASSLVASYNEQFF.

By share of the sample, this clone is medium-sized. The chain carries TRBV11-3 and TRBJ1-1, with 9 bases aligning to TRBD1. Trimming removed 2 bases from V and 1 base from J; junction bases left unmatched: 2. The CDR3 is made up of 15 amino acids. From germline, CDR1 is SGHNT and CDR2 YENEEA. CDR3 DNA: TGTGCCAGCAGCTTACAGGGACAGGGGAACACTGAAGCTTTCTTT. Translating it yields CASSLQGQGNTEAFF.